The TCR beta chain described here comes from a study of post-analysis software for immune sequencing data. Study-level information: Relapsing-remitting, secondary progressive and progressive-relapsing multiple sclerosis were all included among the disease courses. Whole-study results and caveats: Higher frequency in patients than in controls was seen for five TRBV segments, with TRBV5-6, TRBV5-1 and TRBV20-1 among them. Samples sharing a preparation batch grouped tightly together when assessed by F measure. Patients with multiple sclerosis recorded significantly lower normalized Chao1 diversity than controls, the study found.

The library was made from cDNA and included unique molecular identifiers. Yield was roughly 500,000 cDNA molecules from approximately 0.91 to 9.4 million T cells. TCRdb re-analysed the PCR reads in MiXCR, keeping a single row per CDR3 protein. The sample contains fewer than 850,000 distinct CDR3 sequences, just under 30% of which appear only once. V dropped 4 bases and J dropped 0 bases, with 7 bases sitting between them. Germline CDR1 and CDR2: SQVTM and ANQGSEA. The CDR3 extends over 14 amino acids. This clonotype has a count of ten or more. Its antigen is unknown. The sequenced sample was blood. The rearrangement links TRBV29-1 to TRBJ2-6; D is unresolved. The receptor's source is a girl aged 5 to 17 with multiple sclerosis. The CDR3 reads CSVAASSGANVLTF. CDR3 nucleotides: TGCAGCGTTGCGGCCTCCTCTGGGGCCAACGTCCTGACTTTC. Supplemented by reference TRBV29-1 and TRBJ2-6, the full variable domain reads SAVISQKPSRDICQRGTSLTIQCQVDSQVTMMFWYRQQPGQSLTLIATANQGSEATYESGFVIDKFPISRPNLTFSTLTVSNMSPEDSSIYLCSVAASSGANVLTFGAGSRLTVL.